This TCR beta chain appears in the sequencing data of a study of CD4 T cells in relation to SARS-CoV-2 and coronaviruses. Deletions cut 1 base from V and 3 bases from J, with 22 bases between. CDR3 size: 18 residues. CDR1 and CDR2 (germline): LGHNT, FRNRAP. General study points: In roughly 60% of donors, memory CD4+ clonotypes crossrecognized SARS-CoV-2 and at least one common cold coronavirus spike.

Naive and memory CD4+ T cell DNA was deep-sequenced without culture. Only in-frame clones appear in the TCRdb table, and some are missing; sequencing was by immunoSEQ multiplex PCR. The table records approximately 37,000 clones, 70% to 90% of them present only once. This clone was seen a few times. The target antigen is unknown. The chain links TRBV12-5 to TRBJ2-7; no firm D call. The sample consisted of memory CD4+ T cells from PBMCs. This clonotype was sampled from an adult with COVID-19. In DNA, the CDR3 is TGTGCTAGTGGTTTGGGGATCTTAGGAAGGCCGTCATTCTACGAGCAGTACTTC. It encodes CASGLGILGRPSFYEQYF.